This T cell receptor beta chain appears in the sequencing data of a study of OX40 agonist ivuxolimab in advanced cancers. Study-wide background: Of mixed ages from about 20 to 80 and averaging approximately 60 years, the group was roughly 85% male. Eligibility rules accepted prior anti-PD-1, anti-PD-L1 or anti-CTLA-4 therapy, and around 40% had some. Three individuals attained partial responses, comprising one hepatocellular carcinoma case and two cutaneous melanoma cases. Study outcomes and limitations: Average numbers of expanded clones were greater in CD8+ T cells than in CD4+.

Profiling relied on immunoSEQ multiplex PCR, and the TCRdb table lists in-frame clones only, not all of them. The table records under 100,000 clones, around 91% of them present only once. In germline, CDR1 is SQVTM, CDR2 ANQGSEA. The V segment lost 7 bases and the J segment 6 bases; nucleotides outside the gene matches: 11. This CDR3 contains 15 residues. Of note for this clone: What it binds is unknown.

The chain employs TRBV29-1 and TRBJ2-2; 10 bases map to TRBD1. The receptor was derived from an adult with an advanced solid tumor such as melanoma, head and neck, liver or kidney cancer. Source: CD4+ or CD8+ T cells sorted from blood, taken in a trial of the OX40 agonist ivuxolimab. DNA of the CDR3: TGCAGCGCTAGAACCGGGACAGGGGTGGCCGGGGAGCTGTTTTTT. Its protein is CSARTGTGVAGELFF.